The next 19 T cell receptor beta chains were all read from a single sample in a study of cytotoxic CD8 clonotypes in ibrutinib-treated CLL. Some clones are missing from TCRdb's copy, which holds only in-frame ones; the method was immunoSEQ multiplex PCR. The sample has roughly 56,000 clones, approximately 75% seen once; the top ten hold roughly 45%. The sample was PBMCs, taken after 12 months of ibrutinib treatment. Receptors were obtained from a human donor with chronic lymphocytic leukemia.

This sequence joins TRBV18 and TRBJ1-2; perhaps TRBD1 as D (6 bases). Trimming pared 2 bases from V and 2 bases from J, leaving 6 bases between. The CDR3 runs 13 residues. The V gene's germline CDR1 is KGHSH and CDR2 LQKENI. Written as DNA, the CDR3 is TGTGCCAGCTCACCAGGACAGAACTATGGCTACACCTTC. Amino acids: CASSPGQNYGYTF.

This sequence joins TRBV19 and TRBJ1-5; TRBD1 is a possible D gene (5 bases). The CDR3 runs 13 residues. The ends were cut back, 5 bases at V and 6 bases at J, with 11 bases in the middle. Germline values: CDR1 LNHDA, CDR2 SQIVND (reference sequence). The CDR3 protein is CASSHGARQPQHF. DNA for the CDR3: TGTGCCAGTAGTCACGGGGCACGTCAGCCCCAGCATTTT.

A single count supports this clone. The CDR3 sequence is CASSHRTGYTRSYNEQFF. CDR3 nucleotides: TGTGCCAGCAGCCATAGGACAGGGTATACTCGCTCCTACAATGAGCAGTTCTTC. The rearrangement links TRBV14 to TRBJ2-1; TRBD1 matches at 8 bases. CDR1 and CDR2 from the germline V gene are SGHDN and FVKESK. The V segment lost 3 bases and the J segment 0 bases; nucleotides outside the gene matches: 10. The length of the CDR3 is 18 residues.

The genes are TRBV7-8 and TRBJ2-7; D might be TRBD2 (7 bases). Germline CDR1 SGHVS, CDR2 FQNEAQ. V shed 7 bases and J shed 2 bases, with 18 bases lying between them. The CDR3 spans 15 residues. The CDR3 nucleotides read TGTGCCAGCACCACCGGGGAGGGGGTTACCTACGAGCAGTACTTC. Translating gives CASTTGEGVTYEQYF.

The rearrangement links TRBV5-4 to TRBJ2-5; no reliable D call. V lost 4 bases and J lost 1, with 14 bases in between. There are 15 residues in the CDR3. Germline-derived CDR1 and CDR2 are SGHNT and YYREEE (reference sequence). The CDR3 sequence: CASSTRSGIQETQYF. The CDR3 DNA follows: TGTGCCAGCAGCACACGTTCTGGAATCCAAGAGACCCAGTACTTC.

The rearrangement links TRBV27 to TRBJ2-7; 10 bases map to TRBD2. This CDR3 spans 16 amino acids. Trimming at V came to 2 bases and at J to 4 bases, leaving 8 bases not matched to a gene. CDR1 and CDR2 from the germline V gene are MNHEY and SMNVEV (reference sequence). The CDR3 loop reads CASSLGSSGSWYEQYF. The CDR3 region has the DNA TGTGCCAGCAGTTTAGGGTCTAGCGGGAGTTGGTACGAGCAGTACTTC.

The rearrangement links TRBV5-4 to TRBJ2-1; 10 nucleotides match TRBD2. V trimming: 4 bases; J trimming: 8 bases; junction bases outside the gene matches: 18. The CDR3 is made up of 18 amino acids. Germline CDR1 and CDR2: SGHNT and YYREEE (reference sequence). DNA of the CDR3: TGTGCCAGCAGCCGCGACGACTGGGGGCTAGCGGGAGATCATGAGCAGTTCTTC. Amino acid sequence: CASSRDDWGLAGDHEQFF.

This clone was counted once. The chain uses TRBV5-1 and TRBJ2-3, with TRBD2 identical over 13 bases. After removal of 4 bases from V and 2 bases from J, the junction contained 4 bases not matched to a gene. CDR3 length: 16 residues. Germline V gene lookup returns CDR1 SGHRS and CDR2 YFSETQ. The CDR3 DNA reads TGCGCCAGCAGCCACGGGACTAGCGGGGTCACAGATACGCAGTATTTT. This sequence encodes CASSHGTSGVTDTQYF.

The rearrangement links TRBV4-1 to TRBJ1-5; a possible D gene is TRBD1 (6 bases). V was pared by 1 base and J by 6 bases, with 19 bases between. The CDR3 loop spans 17 amino acids. Germline loops: CDR1 MGHRA, CDR2 YSYEKL. The CDR3 loop is CASSQGSGTGYAQPQHF. In DNA, the CDR3 is TGCGCCAGCAGCCAAGGTTCTGGAACAGGGTACGCTCAGCCCCAGCATTTT.

The chain has TRBV19 and TRBJ1-5; no clear D gene. The CDR3 consists of 14 residues. CDR1 and CDR2 from the germline V gene are LNHDA and SQIVND (reference sequence). V lost 6 bases and J 0 bases, leaving 9 bases between the germline ends. The CDR3 nucleotides read TGTGCCAGTAGAGGAGACGTTAGCAATCAGCCCCAGCATTTT. This gives the protein CASRGDVSNQPQHF.

This rearrangement joins TRBV7-2 to TRBJ2-7; D call uncertain. Trimming removed 1 base from V and 5 bases from J, with 3 bases in between. The germline CDR1 and CDR2 sequences are SGHTA and FQGNSA. The CDR3 totals 11 residues. The CDR3 sequence: CASSLEHEQYF. The CDR3 DNA follows: TGTGCCAGCAGCTTAGAACACGAGCAGTACTTC.

In its sample, this clone was seen once. The V call is TRBV5-1, the J call TRBJ1-1, with a possible D match to TRBD1 (5 bases). The CDR3 covers 14 residues. Germline assignment: CDR1 SGHRS and CDR2 YFSETQ. Trimming pared 0 bases from V and 7 bases from J, leaving 13 bases between. DNA for the CDR3: TGCGCCAGCAGCTTGGAACCTGCGGGGGGTGAAGCTTTCTTT. Protein sequence: CASSLEPAGGEAFF.

This chain joins TRBV28 and TRBJ1-1; D call uncertain. The germline V and J ends were trimmed by 2 bases and 7 bases, with 14 bases remaining between them. From germline, CDR1 is MDHEN and CDR2 SYDVKM. The CDR3 has 14 residues. The chain's CDR3 is CASSLLRAQIEAFF. The CDR3 DNA follows: TGTGCCAGCAGTTTACTCCGGGCCCAGATTGAAGCTTTCTTT.

The rearrangement links TRBV5-6 to TRBJ1-1; 7 nucleotides line up with TRBD1. The CDR3 sequence is 14 residues long. Trimming at V came to 3 bases and at J to 6 bases, leaving 8 bases not matched to a gene. Germline V gene data show CDR1 as SGHDT and CDR2 as YYEEEE. CDR3 sequence reads: CASSYHTGAAEAFF. CDR3 nucleotide sequence: TGTGCCAGCAGCTATCATACAGGGGCCGCTGAAGCTTTCTTT.

The chain is built from TRBV7-9 and TRBJ2-3; the match to TRBD2 covers 8 bases. Germline V CDR1 and CDR2: SEHNR, FQNEAQ (reference sequence). The CDR3 totals 17 residues. J lost 5 bases, V lost 0 bases, and 10 bases had no gene match. The CDR3 loop reads CASSLASPRGRRDTQYF. The CDR3 nucleotides are TGTGCCAGCAGCTTAGCGTCGCCCCGCGGGAGGAGAGATACGCAGTATTTT.

The V call is TRBV9, the J call TRBJ1-3; possible D gene TRBD1, 5 bases. V lost 3 bases to trimming and J lost 0 bases, with 10 bases between them. The germline CDR1 and CDR2 sequences are SGDLS and YYNGEE. CDR3 length: 15 residues. CDR3 amino acids: CASSAGDHSGNTIYF. The CDR3 DNA follows: TGTGCCAGCAGCGCGGGGGACCACTCTGGAAACACCATATATTTT.

The gene calls are TRBV30 and TRBJ1-2; a possible D gene is TRBD1 (5 bases). This CDR3 has 13 amino acids. Germline V gene sequence: CDR1 GTSNPN, CDR2 SVGIG (reference sequence). The V end lost 2 bases, the J end lost 7 bases, and 14 bases lay between the germline ends. The CDR3 region is CAWSLTGPLGYTF. The CDR3 DNA reads TGTGCCTGGAGTTTAACGGGACCTCTTGGCTACACCTTC.

The V gene is TRBV5-8, the J gene TRBJ2-7; 7 bases line up with TRBD1. This CDR3 is built from 15 residues. V shed 3 bases and J 4 bases; nucleotides not matched to a gene: 10. Germline-derived CDR1 and CDR2 are SGHTS and YDEGEE. CDR3 sequence reads: CASSSIEGGRYEQYF. The CDR3 region has the DNA TGTGCCAGCAGCTCTATTGAAGGGGGCAGGTACGAGCAGTACTTC.

The chain recombines TRBV5-1 with TRBJ1-1, with 8 bases lining up with TRBD1. The CDR3 totals 16 residues. V dropped 1 base and J dropped 8; count of bases not matched to a gene: 13. Germline CDR1 and CDR2: SGHRS and YFSETQ. CDR3 in amino acids: CASSLYGQGRLTEAFF. The CDR3 DNA is TGCGCCAGCAGCTTGTATGGACAGGGTAGATTGACGGAAGCTTTCTTT.